This TCR beta chain comes out of a study of blood T cells in healthy people across ages. Findings and caveats of the study: Diversity figures based on one million T cells were deemed too low. The study lacked donor CMV status, which possibly confounded expanded clonotype changes. Roughly linearly, TCR beta diversity per million T cells fell as age increased.

To note about this clonotype: Its antigen is undetermined.

CDR3 length: 14 amino acids. V shed 8 bases, J shed 8 bases, and the junction held 16 bases outside the gene matches. Germline CDR1 reads DFQATT; CDR2 reads SNEGSKA (reference sequence). A minimum of 5 micrograms of total RNA was extracted per sample. Primers used in a second PCR of roughly 6 to 11 cycles were a sample-barcoded 5' primer and a J-beta primer mix. MiXCR, run by TCRdb on the 5' RACE reads, gives a single entry per CDR3 protein. Here the sample spans approximately 1.5 million distinct CDR3 sequences, around 36% being singletons. The sample taken for sequencing was blood. The clonotype was recovered from a woman in her twenties or thirties in good health. V gene TRBV20-1 combines with J gene TRBJ2-3; 7 bases are a match to TRBD2. CDR3 DNA: TGCAGTCCTGCCGGCGCGGGGGACGTAGGTACGCAGTATTTT. It translates to CSPAGAGDVGTQYF.